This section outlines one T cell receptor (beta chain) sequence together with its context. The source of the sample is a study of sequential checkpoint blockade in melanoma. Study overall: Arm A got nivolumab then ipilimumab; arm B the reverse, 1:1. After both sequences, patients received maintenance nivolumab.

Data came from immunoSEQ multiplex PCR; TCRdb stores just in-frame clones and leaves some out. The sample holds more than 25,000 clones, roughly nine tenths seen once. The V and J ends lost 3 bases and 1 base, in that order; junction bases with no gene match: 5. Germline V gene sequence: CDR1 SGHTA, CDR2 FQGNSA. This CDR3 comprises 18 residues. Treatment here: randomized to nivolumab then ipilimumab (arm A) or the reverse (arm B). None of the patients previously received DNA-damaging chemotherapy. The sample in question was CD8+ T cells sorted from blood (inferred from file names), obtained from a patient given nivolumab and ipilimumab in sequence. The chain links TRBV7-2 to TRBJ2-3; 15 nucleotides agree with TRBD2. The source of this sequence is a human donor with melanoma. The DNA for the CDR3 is TGTGCCAGCAGCTTTGGACTAGCGGGAGGGCCGGGCACAGATACGCAGTATTTT. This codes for CASSFGLAGGPGTDTQYF.